The 3 T cell receptor beta chains in this list originate from one sample, sequenced in a study of shared T cell receptors in the human thymus. The assay was immunoSEQ multiplex PCR, and TCRdb's table has in-frame clones only and misses some. The table records under 850,000 clones, roughly 90% of them present only once. This same sample was also part of a study on human thymus T cells.

The sample consisted of thymocytes. The source is a boy less than two years old with a congenital heart defect.

This clone showed up just a few times. CDR3 in amino acids: CASSDPTSSGELFF. The CDR3 coding sequence is TGTGCCAGCAGTGACCCGACTAGCTCCGGGGAGCTGTTTTTT. This sequence joins TRBV6-4 and TRBJ2-2; 7 bases are a match to TRBD2. There are 14 residues in the CDR3. The germline V gene has CDR1 MRHNA and CDR2 SNTAGT. The junction had 3 bases not matched to a gene; V was cut back by 2 bases and J by 6 bases.

The rearrangement links TRBV11-3 to TRBJ2-2, with 7 bases lining up with TRBD1. Germline CDR1 SGHNT, CDR2 YENEEA. The CDR3 spans 16 residues. The V and J ends lost 2 bases and 2 bases, in that order; junction bases with no gene match: 5. The CDR3: CASSLRGQRNTGELFF. Written as DNA, the CDR3 is TGTGCCAGCAGCTTAAGGGGACAGAGAAACACCGGGGAGCTGTTTTTT.

The chain joins TRBV5-1 to TRBJ2-3; a weak D match, TRBD2 (5 bases). Germline V gene sequence: CDR1 SGHRS, CDR2 YFSETQ. The CDR3 extends over 14 amino acids. Trimming took off 2 bases at V and 0 bases at J, with 7 bases between the two ends. In nucleotides, the CDR3 is TGCGCCAGCAGCTTCGGCGGGAGCACAGATACGCAGTATTTT. This sequence encodes CASSFGGSTDTQYF.